This TCR beta chain was recorded in a study of blood T cell repertoires in COVID-19 (dated by TCRdb to the early 2020s). Looking at the study overall: Samples from collaborators originated in the United States, Italy and Spain and spanned both the acute and convalescent phases of COVID-19. The material from the prospective study consisted of cDNA or gDNA derived from T cells, B-cell-depleted T cells, or PBMCs. Subjects who had been exposed to COVID-19, were actively infected with it, or had recovered from it provided the deeply sampled blood TCRbeta repertoires that made up the dataset. The repertoires were made available in a free public database intended to serve as a resource for research on the immune response to SARS-CoV-2. The samples were drawn from two sources: the first 160 participants of the ongoing ImmuneRACE study, and some 1,300 subjects contributed by 6 global collaborators. The sample metadata nearly always contained a de-identified subject ID, COVID-19 status, age in years and sex. Where HLA class I and class II types were available, the types were taken from metadata supplied by the sample provider, not from assay-based typing.

Whole blood was collected in K2EDTA tubes by collaborating institutions according to the institutions' own protocols. Collaborator samples were shipped for TCRbeta analysis as frozen whole blood, isolated PBMCs, or DNA extracted from either sample type. TCRbeta CDR3 regions were amplified from genomic DNA using the immunoSEQ Assay, a bias-controlled multiplex PCR. The paper's data handling went like this. Nucleated cell counts per sample were estimated from amplification of reference gene primers within the assay. Sequence reads were collapsed and filtered to measure the absolute abundance of every unique TCRbeta CDR3 rearrangement. Productive Simpson clonality was computed per sample as the square root of Simpson's diversity index over productive rearrangements. The table comes from immuneACCESS by way of TCRdb, which keeps in-frame sequences with V and J called. Part of the clones is missing from these tables; in studies checked, under half for an unresolved V gene and the rest for unknown reasons. The V and J calls and the clone size are those of that table, but D and trimming were determined from the DNA. A total of about 68,000 clones appear in this sample, roughly 84% of them only once. The leading ten clones occupy about 4% of the sample.

Overall study results and their limits: The quantity of clinical and demographic metadata differed by source and by participant and was supplied without curation.

Details on this clone: No cognate antigen has been identified for it. Base qualities are not at hand, and no much larger clone is one base apart.

Inclusive of the bounding cysteine and phenylalanine, the CDR3 is 14 residues long. Only the CDR3 region is kept as DNA, spanning 42 bases read in frame from base 1. Cut back by 1 base and 3 bases, the V and J ends lie 8 bases apart. CDR1 is given as SGHNT and CDR2 as YYREEE, both from the germline V gene (reference sequence). The sequencing input was peripheral blood. The chain uses TRBV5-4 and TRBJ2-1; D gene: possibly TRBD2, on 6 matching bases. The sequence derives from a man between 50 and 59 years old with acute or convalescent COVID-19. For the CDR3, the sequence is CASSLRRGYNEQFF. The DNA sequence follows: TGTGCCAGCAGCTTGCGGCGGGGCTACAATGAGCAGTTCTTC. The full variable domain, completed from the reference TRBV5-4 and TRBJ2-1 proteins outside the CDR3, reads ETGVTQSPTHLIKTRGQQVTLRCSSQSGHNTVSWYQQALGQGPQFIFQYYREEENGRGNFPPRFSGLQFPNYSSELNVNALELDDSALYLCASSLRRGYNEQFFGPGTRLTVL.